The 8 T cell receptor beta chains given below trace back to one sample, sequenced in a study of T cells after yellow fever vaccination. Using its own MiXCR run on the 5' RACE reads, TCRdb lists one record per CDR3 protein. The sample contains over 110,000 distinct CDR3 sequences, roughly 8.2% of which appear only once. The material sequenced was CD4+ T cells sorted from PBMCs, taken 5 days after the yellow fever booster vaccination. These receptors were collected from a man younger than 40 who received the YFV17D yellow fever vaccine.

This clonotype was seen repeatedly, ten times or more. This rearrangement joins TRBV12-3 or TRBV12-4 to TRBJ2-7; D is perhaps TRBD1 or TRBD2 (5 bases each). Trimming removed 4 bases from V and 6 bases from J, with 13 bases in between. This CDR3 comprises 13 residues. CDR3: CASSSGPPSEQYF. CDR3 sequence (DNA): TGTGCCAGCAGTTCGGGGCCTCCAAGCGAGCAGTACTTC.

This clonotype has at least ten counts. CDR3 nucleotide sequence: TGCAGTGCTAGAGCGGGACAGGAACGCTACGAGCAGTACTTC. This sequence encodes CSARAGQERYEQYF. The rearrangement joins TRBV20-1 to TRBJ2-7, with TRBD1 identical over 8 bases. The CDR3 totals 14 residues. Germline lookup yields CDR1 DFQATT and CDR2 SNEGSKA (reference sequence). J was trimmed by 3 bases and V by 1 base; bases with no gene match: 5.

This clonotype was seen repeatedly, ten times or more. The chain is built from TRBV5-1 and TRBJ2-5, with D possibly being TRBD1 (5 bases). The V and J ends lost 2 bases and 2 bases respectively, with 10 bases between them. Looked up from germline, CDR1 is SGHRS and CDR2 is YFSETQ. The CDR3 extends over 14 amino acids. The DNA for the CDR3 is TGCGCCAGCAGCTTTGGCGGACAACAAGAGACCCAGTACTTC. It encodes CASSFGGQQETQYF.

This clonotype was recorded many times. The rearrangement joins TRBV29-1 to TRBJ2-2; 7 bases line up with TRBD2. V dropped 2 bases and J dropped 1; count of bases not matched to a gene: 4. The CDR3 loop spans 15 amino acids. CDR1 is SQVTM and CDR2 is ANQGSEA in the germline V gene. The DNA for the CDR3 is TGCAGCGTTGAACGGCTAGCGGTGAACACCGGGGAGCTGTTTTTT. Protein: CSVERLAVNTGELFF.

With respect to this clonotype: A read error is possible here, since a much larger clone lies one base away. The V and J genes are TRBV27 and TRBJ2-5; a weak D match, TRBD2 (6 bases). Germline V gives CDR1 MNHEY, CDR2 SMNVEV (reference sequence). V was shortened by 10 bases and J by 2 bases, with 14 bases between the two germline ends. This CDR3 is built from 13 residues. CDR3 protein: CATRRALQETQYF. DNA of the CDR3: TGTGCCACTCGGAGGGCCCTGCAAGAGACCCAGTACTTC.

This clonotype occurred a few times. CDR3 in amino acids: CASSPRTGSAVQYF. The CDR3 coding sequence is TGTGCCAGCTCACCGAGGACTGGCTCGGCGGTCCAGTATTTT. This sequence joins TRBV18 and TRBJ2-3; maybe TRBD2 (5 bases). Trimming removed 3 bases from V and 12 bases from J, with 19 bases in between. The CDR3 has 14 amino acids. The germline V gene encodes CDR1 KGHSH and CDR2 LQKENI.

This clonotype was observed many times. V gene TRBV27 combines with J gene TRBJ1-6; D is possibly TRBD1 (5 bases). V lost 2 bases and J lost 5, with 10 bases in between. The CDR3 totals 15 residues. Germline values: CDR1 MNHEY, CDR2 SMNVEV (reference sequence). CDR3 amino acids: CASSLRGGNNSPLHF. The CDR3 DNA follows: TGTGCCAGCAGTTTAAGGGGAGGCAATAATTCACCCCTCCACTTT.

This clonotype occurred many times. The chain carries TRBV20-1 and TRBJ2-1; D is undetermined. The V gene's germline CDR1 is DFQATT and CDR2 SNEGSKA (reference sequence). This CDR3 is 15 amino acids long. V was pared by 0 bases and J by 0 bases, with 9 bases between. This chain's CDR3 is CSARDPVTSYNEQFF. For the CDR3, the DNA is TGCAGTGCTAGAGATCCGGTAACCTCCTACAATGAGCAGTTCTTC.